This T cell receptor (beta chain) is from a study of T cells expressing NK-cell markers. Synthesis of TCR beta cDNA relied on 5'RACE template switching carrying UMIs. TCRdb reanalyzed the 5' RACE reads and collapses them to one entry per CDR3 protein, without DNA. Its table records roughly 420,000 distinct CDR3 sequences. CDR1 SEHNR and CDR2 FQNEAQ come from the germline V gene (reference sequence). The CDR3 totals 14 residues. The sample comprised blood T cells: a sorted CD56 or NKG2C T cell subset, CD4+ or CD8+ T cells, or bulk PBMC T cells (not recorded which). The J gene is TRBJ2-1, the V gene TRBV7-9; TCRdb's D call, TRBD2, is unchecked because there is no DNA. This clonotype originated in a woman aged 18 to 75 in good health. The CDR3 spells CASSEPAGGNEQFF.